The rows below give T cell receptor beta chains drawn from one sample of a study of blood T cell repertoires in COVID-19. Sequencing used immunoSEQ multiplex PCR; TCRdb keeps in-frame clones, though not all of them. The sample has about 50,000 clones; around 89% are singletons. Sequencing was done on a sample of peripheral blood. These receptors originate from a human donor in a cohort sampled during active COVID-19. CDR3s include the opening cysteine and the closing phenylalanine or tryptophan. D genes are given only for firm matches. Rows may omit the clone size; those that give it use once, few, many or a size class.

V,size,J,length,D,CDR3,DNA
TRBV4-3,-,TRBJ2-7,15,TRBD2,CASSQLAGAVVEQYF,TGCGCCAGCAGCCAGCTAGCGGGGGCCGTCGTCGAGCAGTACTTC
TRBV7-9,once,TRBJ2-1,16,-,CASSLVGGAGRDEQFF,TGTGCCAGCAGCTTAGTAGGAGGAGCTGGGCGGGATGAGCAGTTCTTC
TRBV11-1,-,TRBJ2-2,15,-,CASSWTVGNTGELFF,TGTGCCAGCAGCTGGACAGTGGGGAACACCGGGGAGCTGTTTTTT
TRBV20-1,-,TRBJ1-1,11,TRBD1,CSARGAVEAFF,TGCAGTGCCAGGGGGGCGGTCGAAGCTTTCTTT
TRBV18,few,TRBJ2-5,13,-,CASSPGQQETQYF,TGTGCCAGCTCACCAGGGCAGCAAGAGACCCAGTACTTC
TRBV6-4,-,TRBJ1-5,20,-,CAKKRGPRRFGPEQNQPQHF,TGTGCCAAGAAAAGGGGCCCTCGCAGGTTTGGCCCTGAACAAAATCAGCCCCAGCATTTT
TRBV14,once,TRBJ1-1,15,-,CASSQEGRRNTEAFF,TGTGCCAGCAGCCAAGAGGGCAGGCGGAACACTGAAGCTTTCTTT
TRBV2,-,TRBJ1-2,18,TRBD1,CASSKWGSGTGIDYGYTF,TGTGCCAGCAGCAAATGGGGGTCCGGGACAGGGATTGACTATGGCTACACCTTC
TRBV10-3,-,TRBJ1-4,13,TRBD1,CATSGQGTEKLFF,TGTGCCACGTCGGGACAGGGTACTGAAAAACTGTTTTTT
TRBV7-9,-,TRBJ1-2,15,-,CASTKRNTGSGGYTF,TGTGCCAGCACCAAACGGAATACAGGGAGCGGTGGCTACACCTTC
TRBV6-2/TRBV6-3,-,TRBJ1-3,17,-,CASSYLPRQNSGNTIYF,TGTGCCAGCAGTTACCTCCCCCGACAGAACTCTGGAAACACCATATATTTT
TRBV3-1/TRBV3-2,-,TRBJ2-3,15,TRBD2,CASGPLAGAADTQYF,TGTGCCAGCGGTCCACTAGCGGGAGCGGCAGATACGCAGTATTTT
TRBV28,-,TRBJ1-5,15,TRBD1,CASRDRSFSNQPQHF,TGTGCCAGTCGGGACAGAAGTTTTAGCAATCAGCCCCAGCATTTT
TRBV25-1,-,TRBJ2-5,17,-,CASRPDRRVGVQETQYF,TGTGCCAGCAGACCCGATCGGAGGGTTGGGGTACAAGAGACCCAGTACTTC
TRBV4-3,-,TRBJ2-2,16,TRBD2,CASSHRAGGPGGELFF,TGCGCCAGCAGCCACCGCGCGGGGGGGCCTGGCGGGGAGCTGTTTTTT
TRBV5-4,-,TRBJ1-2,16,-,CASSKPRPLQTYGYTF,TGTGCCAGCAGTAAACCCCGACCTTTACAGACCTATGGCTACACCTTC
TRBV2,once,TRBJ2-7,14,TRBD1,CASSDRGLWYEQYF,TGTGCCAGCAGTGACAGGGGGCTTTGGTACGAGCAGTACTTC